The TCR beta chain under discussion was sequenced for a study of T cell changes during pregnancy in multiple sclerosis. V lost 6 bases, J lost 8 bases, and 8 bases lay in between. The germline V gene encodes CDR1 MNHNY and CDR2 SVGAGI (reference sequence). The CDR3 is 11 amino acids. Sequencing used immunoSEQ multiplex PCR; TCRdb keeps in-frame clones, though not all of them. The sample holds around 100,000 clones; approximately 90% are singletons and the top ten take about 3.2%. This receptor was obtained from a female donor with multiple sclerosis, enrolled in a pregnancy study. The chain carries TRBV6-6 and TRBJ2-1; D ambiguous. Specimen: peripheral blood, collected after pregnancy. The chain's CDR3 is CASSTKHEQFF. For the CDR3, the DNA is TGTGCCAGCAGCACTAAGCATGAGCAGTTCTTC.